This record concerns one T cell receptor (beta chain) sequence. The antigen is undetermined. The treatment denotes: oral pan-JAK inhibitor, 5-10 mg twice daily. The data belong to a study of CD8+ T cells in alopecia areata. Study summary: Tofacitinib exposure lasted 6 to 18 months, followed by 6 months off drug.

Germline V gives CDR1 MNHEY, CDR2 SMNVEV (reference sequence). V lost 5 bases, J lost 5 bases, and 15 bases lay in between. The CDR3 runs to 14 residues. General study findings and limits: Scalp clonality dropped significantly under tofacitinib, as did expanded CD8+ top-100 clones.

RNA was isolated and reverse transcribed to cDNA, the sequencing template. Clones were sequenced by immunoSEQ multiplex PCR, and TCRdb holds only the in-frame ones, with some missing. The repertoire holds 200,000 or so clones, with 58% as singletons. The TCR comes from a human donor with alopecia areata. This sequence joins TRBV27 and TRBJ2-5, with D unclear. Sequenced here: CD4+ T cells sorted from blood, sampled at week 24, from a patient treated with tofacitinib. CDR3 region: CASSPGRRFETQYF. The CDR3 region has the DNA TGTGCCAGCAGTCCGGGCAGGCGATTTGAGACCCAGTACTTC.